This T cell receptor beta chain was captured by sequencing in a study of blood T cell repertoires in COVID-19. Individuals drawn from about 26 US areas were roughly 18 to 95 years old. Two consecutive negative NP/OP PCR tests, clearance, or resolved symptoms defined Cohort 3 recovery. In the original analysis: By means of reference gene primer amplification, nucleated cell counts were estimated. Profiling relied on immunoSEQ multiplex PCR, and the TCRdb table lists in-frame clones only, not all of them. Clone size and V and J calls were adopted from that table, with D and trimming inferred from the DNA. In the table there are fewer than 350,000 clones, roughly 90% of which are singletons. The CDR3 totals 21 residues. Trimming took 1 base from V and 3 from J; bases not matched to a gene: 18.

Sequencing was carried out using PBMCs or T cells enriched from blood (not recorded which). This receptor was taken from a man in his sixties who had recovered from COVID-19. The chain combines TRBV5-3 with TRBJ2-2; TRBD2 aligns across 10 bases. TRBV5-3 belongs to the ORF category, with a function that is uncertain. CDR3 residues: CARSLSSFGGRLAGDTGELFF. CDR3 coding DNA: TGTGCCAGAAGCTTGTCCTCTTTCGGGGGGCGGCTAGCGGGAGACACCGGGGAGCTGTTTTTT.